Presented here are 5 T cell receptor beta chains from one specimen sequenced in a study of spatial heterogeneity in lung cancer. Time point indicated: sample taken at primary tumor resection. Unsorted tumor, nontumor lung tissue or cryopreserved PBMC supplied the whole RNA. TCRdb re-derived calls from the 5' RACE reads in MiXCR, one entry per CDR3 protein. Of 50,000 to 65,000 distinct CDR3 sequences listed, 6% to 9% were seen once; the top ten hold 2.5% to 3%. The sample in question was PBMCs, obtained at surgery. These receptors were collected from a female donor with early-stage non-small cell lung cancer.

In its sample, this clonotype was seen many times. V usage is TRBV7-9 and J usage is TRBJ2-1; D call uncertain. The CDR3 covers 14 residues. The V and J ends lost 1 base and 4 bases respectively, with 8 bases between them. Looked up from germline, CDR1 is SEHNR and CDR2 is FQNEAQ (reference sequence). The CDR3, as DNA: TGTGCCAGCAGCTTAGAGATGGGTTACAATGAGCAGTTCTTC. Protein: CASSLEMGYNEQFF.

As for this clonotype: A much larger clonotype is one base distant, so this may be a read error. The chain joins TRBV12-3 or TRBV12-4 to TRBJ1-2, with no clear D. Trimming took 0 bases from V and 8 from J, leaving 16 bases between them. The CDR3 consists of 15 residues. The CDR3 sequence: CASSLAEIGSEGYTF. CDR3 coding DNA: TGTGCCAGCAGTTTAGCGGAAATTGGATCAGAGGGCTACACCTTC.

The CDR3 loop is CAWSVTGPDTQYF. The CDR3 DNA is TGTGCCTGGAGCGTGACAGGGCCAGATACGCAGTATTTT. The chain uses TRBV30 and TRBJ2-3; TRBD1 matches 7 bases. Germline loops: CDR1 GTSNPN, CDR2 SVGIG (reference sequence). V shed 3 bases, J shed 4 bases, and the junction held 4 bases outside the gene matches. This CDR3 spans 13 amino acids.

V and J are TRBV3-1 and TRBJ1-4; D gene ambiguous. CDR3 size: 14 residues. Trimming removed 1 base at V and 10 bases at J, with 13 bases between. Germline V gives CDR1 LGHDT, CDR2 YNNKEL (reference sequence). CDR3: CASSQGTGWGKLFF. CDR3 sequence (DNA): TGTGCCAGCAGCCAAGGGACTGGATGGGGAAAACTGTTTTTT.

This clonotype has ten or more counts. The chain uses TRBV6-2 or TRBV6-3 and TRBJ2-3; 9 bases agree with TRBD2. The germline V gene encodes CDR1 MNHEY and CDR2 SVGEGT. Trimming removed 6 bases from V and 0 bases from J; junction bases left unmatched: 4. This CDR3 spans 15 amino acids. CDR3 bases: TGTGCCAGCAGAGGGACTAGCCGGAGCACAGATACGCAGTATTTT. This encodes CASRGTSRSTDTQYF.